This entry describes one T cell receptor beta chain. The antigen is undetermined. TCRdb's copy holds only in-frame clones and misses some; the assay was immunoSEQ multiplex PCR. The data show 120,000 or so clones, roughly 90% seen once. This entry is derived from a study of T cell responses to AZD1222 COVID-19 vaccine. Across the study: Whether given at about 4 or about 12 weeks, second doses were pooled.

Whole-study findings and limits: Spike regions recognized by vaccine-associated CD4 TCRs spanned the protein, led by 160-218 and 743-854. Clonal diversity may have been underestimated, and the donors were mostly white British, with more females than males. None of the repertoires were sampled until the peak T cell response had passed.

Germline V gives CDR1 LGHDT, CDR2 YNNKEL (reference sequence). V was pared by 4 bases and J by 1 base, with 14 bases between. There are 15 residues in the CDR3. The source of this sequence is an adult in good health. This specimen was peripheral blood, taken on day 0 of AZD1222 vaccination. The chain combines TRBV3-1 (or the pseudogene TRBV3-2) with TRBJ2-7, with D perhaps given as TRBD1 or TRBD2 (5 bases each). CDR3 DNA sequence: TGTGCCAGCAGCCGAGGGGCGGGTAGGTCCTACGAGCAGTACTTC. Translated, it gives CASSRGAGRSYEQYF.